A selection of T cell receptor beta chains follows, all from one sample in a study of OX40 agonist ivuxolimab in advanced cancers. The method was immunoSEQ multiplex PCR; TCRdb's version includes in-frame clones alone and lacks a portion of them. Of 90,000 or so clones in the sample, about 87% were seen once. The specimen was CD4+ or CD8+ T cells sorted from blood, collected in a trial of the OX40 agonist ivuxolimab. The receptors here all came from an adult with an advanced solid tumor such as melanoma, head and neck, liver or kidney cancer. Both conserved end residues are part of each CDR3. A D gene is named only where the DNA matches it firmly. Size values are once, few and many counts, or a class for expanded clones, and some rows have none.

v_call	d_call	cdr3_length	clone_size	j_call	cdr3_nt	cdr3_aa
TRBV9	TRBD2	15	-	TRBJ2-1	TGTGCCAGCAGCGTAGGGGGCGGGAGCCCCAATGAGCAGTTCTTC	CASSVGGGSPNEQFF
TRBV19	TRBD1	15	-	TRBJ2-7	TGTGCCAGTAGCGATACGGGACAGGGCTCCTACGAGCAGTACTTC	CASSDTGQGSYEQYF
TRBV7-8	TRBD2	17	-	TRBJ2-7	TGTGCCAGCAGCTTAGAATCGGCGAGCGGGAGGTCCTACGAGCAGTACTTC	CASSLESASGRSYEQYF
TRBV11-3	-	13	once	TRBJ2-2	TGTGCCAGCAGCTGGATGGGGACGGGGGAGCTGTTTTTT	CASSWMGTGELFF
TRBV5-1	TRBD1	14	-	TRBJ1-1	TGCGCCAGCAGCCCACGGACAGGGAGCCCTGAAGCTTTCTTT	CASSPRTGSPEAFF
TRBV11-2	TRBD2	14	few	TRBJ2-7	TGTGCCAGCAGACCTCTAGCGGGTTCCTACGAGCAGTACTTC	CASRPLAGSYEQYF
TRBV30	TRBD1	17	-	TRBJ1-2	TGTGCCTGGAGTGTACAGGGGGCGATCCCCACTAACTATGGCTACACCTTC	CAWSVQGAIPTNYGYTF
TRBV6-4	TRBD1	15	few	TRBJ2-2	TGTGCCAGCAGTCGACAGACAGGGGACGCCGGGGAGCTGTTTTTT	CASSRQTGDAGELFF
TRBV27	-	14	-	TRBJ2-7	TGTGCCAGCAGTTTATCGGCAGGATCCTACGAGCAGTACTTC	CASSLSAGSYEQYF
TRBV20-1	TRBD1	11	-	TRBJ1-2	TGCAGTGCTAGACAGGGGGCGAGCTACACCTTC	CSARQGASYTF
TRBV7-9	-	12	-	TRBJ1-2	TGTGCCAGCAGCTTAGCGAGTGGAGGCTACACCTTC	CASSLASGGYTF
TRBV10-3	-	15	-	TRBJ1-6	TGTGCCATCAGTGTCGGGGCCAACGGTGATTCACCCCTCCACTTT	CAISVGANGDSPLHF
TRBV6-1	-	15	-	TRBJ2-5	TGTGCCAGCAGTGAAGGGTGGGGCCTCCAAGAGACCCAGTACTTC	CASSEGWGLQETQYF
TRBV29-1	-	12	-	TRBJ2-5	TGCAGCGCAGGGGGGCCAGTAGAGACCCAGTACTTC	CSAGGPVETQYF
TRBV5-4	-	17	once	TRBJ2-2	TGTGCCAGCAGCCGGGGTGGAGTCGGGAGAGTCACCGGGGAGCTGTTTTTT	CASSRGGVGRVTGELFF
TRBV7-2	-	13	-	TRBJ2-7	TGTGCCAGCAGCTTAGCAGTATCCTACGAGCAGTACTTC	CASSLAVSYEQYF
TRBV5-1	-	15	once	TRBJ2-7	TGCGCCAGCAGCCTACCGGGAGATAGCTCCTACGAGCAGTACTTC	CASSLPGDSSYEQYF
TRBV2	TRBD2	15	few	TRBJ2-5	TGTGCCAGCAGAAAGCGGGGGCCATACCAAGAGACCCAGTACTTC	CASRKRGPYQETQYF
TRBV18	-	14	-	TRBJ1-1	TGTGCCAGCTCACCAAACGGAATGAACACTGAAGCTTTCTTT	CASSPNGMNTEAFF
TRBV7-2	-	14	once	TRBJ2-3	TGTGCCAGCAGCCGGGGCGGGAATATAGATACGCAGTATTTT	CASSRGGNIDTQYF
TRBV10-3	-	13	-	TRBJ2-7	TGTGCCATCAGTGAGTCTAGCAGCCACGAGCAGTACTTC	CAISESSSHEQYF
TRBV18	TRBD1	15	-	TRBJ2-1	TGTGCCAGCTCACTACAGGGGGCGCAGGGGAATGAGCAGTTCTTC	CASSLQGAQGNEQFF
TRBV11-3	-	13	-	TRBJ2-1	TGTGCCAGCAGCTCACAGGGATACAATGAGCAGTTCTTC	CASSSQGYNEQFF
TRBV6-5	TRBD2	15	-	TRBJ2-7	TGTGCCAGAAGGGCTAGCGGAGAGTCGCCCTACGAGCAGTACTTC	CARRASGESPYEQYF
TRBV7-2	-	15	-	TRBJ1-1	TGTGCCAGCAGCTTGTCGCATAGGGGTAACACTGAAGCTTTCTTT	CASSLSHRGNTEAFF
TRBV6-1	-	13	-	TRBJ1-1	TGTGCCAGCAGTGCCCGGGTAAACACTGAAGCTTTCTTT	CASSARVNTEAFF
TRBV6-5	TRBD1	13	-	TRBJ1-6	TGTGCCAGCAGTCAGGACAGGGGCTCACCCCTCCACTTT	CASSQDRGSPLHF
TRBV6-5	TRBD1	14	medium-sized	TRBJ1-5	TGTGCCAGCAGTACAGGGGGCCACAATCAGCCCCAGCATTTT	CASSTGGHNQPQHF
TRBV5-5	-	14	-	TRBJ1-5	TGTGCCAGCAGCCTTCTGGGGGACCGTCAGCCCCAGCATTTT	CASSLLGDRQPQHF
TRBV19	-	14	once	TRBJ2-5	TGTGCCAGTAGTATGACCACGCAACAAGAGACCCAGTACTTC	CASSMTTQQETQYF
TRBV6-1	TRBD2	19	-	TRBJ2-1	TGTGCCAGCAGTGATATTAGACCGCGGGGACTAGCGGGAGTAGGTGAGCAGTTCTTC	CASSDIRPRGLAGVGEQFF
TRBV6-1	TRBD1	14	-	TRBJ1-5	TGTGCCAGCACCGCCGGGACAGGCAATCAGCCCCAGCATTTT	CASTAGTGNQPQHF
TRBV18	TRBD1	15	-	TRBJ1-1	TGTGCCAGCTCACAATACAGGGGAGTGAACACTGAAGCTTTCTTT	CASSQYRGVNTEAFF
TRBV5-4	-	13	-	TRBJ2-3	TGTGCCAGCAGCTTAGCGAAGGCAGATACGCAGTATTTT	CASSLAKADTQYF
TRBV15	-	15	-	TRBJ1-4	TGTGCCACCAGCGGGGACACCCTCTCTAATGAAAAACTGTTTTTT	CATSGDTLSNEKLFF
TRBV19	-	13	-	TRBJ2-2	TGTGCCAGTATCCAGGGGTCGGGCGGGGAGCTGTTTTTT	CASIQGSGGELFF
TRBV19	TRBD1	15	-	TRBJ1-5	TGTGCCAGCGCCGAGGGGGCTTATAGCAATCAGCCCCAGCATTTT	CASAEGAYSNQPQHF
TRBV10-2	-	14	-	TRBJ2-2	TGCGCCAGCAGACCCGGGACCAACACCGGGGAGCTGTTTTTT	CASRPGTNTGELFF
TRBV5-1	-	15	-	TRBJ2-5	TGCGCCAGCAGCTTGGCCCCTAGGGGGATAGAGACCCAGTACTTC	CASSLAPRGIETQYF
TRBV5-4	TRBD2	14	few	TRBJ2-3	TGTGCCAGCAGCCCGACTAGCGGCACAGATACGCAGTATTTT	CASSPTSGTDTQYF
TRBV7-9	-	15	once	TRBJ2-1	TGTGCCAGCAGCTCCCGGGACCAGCTCTACAATGAGCAGTTCTTC	CASSSRDQLYNEQFF
TRBV6-5	-	13	-	TRBJ2-1	TGTGCCAGCAGTGCCCGGACAAACAATGAGCAGTTCTTC	CASSARTNNEQFF